The present T cell receptor (beta chain) was sequenced within a study of regulatory T cells. V dropped 5 bases and J dropped 2; count of bases not matched to a gene: 5. CDR3 length: 16 residues. Germline V gene sequence: CDR1 MNHEY, CDR2 SMNVEV (reference sequence). Amplification used 52 TRBV primers and 13 TRBJ primers. Assay: immunoSEQ multiplex PCR; the TCRdb copy retains only in-frame clones and omits some. The sample lists approximately 20,000 clones, 93% occurring once. The chain carries TRBV27 and TRBJ2-6, with TRBD1 matching over 8 bases. Material: CD8+ T cells sorted from blood. The receptor comes from a child aged 2-9 years with CD3G deficiency. The CDR3 nucleotides read TGTGCCAGCAGTCCAGGGACAGGAACTGGGGCCAACGTCCTGACTTTC. Its translation is CASSPGTGTGANVLTF.